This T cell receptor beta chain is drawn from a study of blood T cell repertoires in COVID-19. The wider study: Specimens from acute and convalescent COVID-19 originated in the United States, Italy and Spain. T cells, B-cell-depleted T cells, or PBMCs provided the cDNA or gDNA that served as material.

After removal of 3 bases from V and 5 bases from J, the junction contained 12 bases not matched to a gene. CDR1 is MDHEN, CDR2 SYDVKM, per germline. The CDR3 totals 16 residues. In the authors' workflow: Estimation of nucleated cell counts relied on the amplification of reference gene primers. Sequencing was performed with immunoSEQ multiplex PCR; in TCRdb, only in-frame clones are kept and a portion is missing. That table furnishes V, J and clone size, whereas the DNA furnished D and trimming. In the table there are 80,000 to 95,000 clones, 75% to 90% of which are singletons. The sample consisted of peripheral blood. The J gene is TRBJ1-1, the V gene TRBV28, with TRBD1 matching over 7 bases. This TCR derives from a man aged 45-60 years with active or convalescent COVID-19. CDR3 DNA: TGTGCCAGCAGTTTTCTTGGACAGGTGGGATGGACTGAAGCTTTCTTT. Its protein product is CASSFLGQVGWTEAFF.